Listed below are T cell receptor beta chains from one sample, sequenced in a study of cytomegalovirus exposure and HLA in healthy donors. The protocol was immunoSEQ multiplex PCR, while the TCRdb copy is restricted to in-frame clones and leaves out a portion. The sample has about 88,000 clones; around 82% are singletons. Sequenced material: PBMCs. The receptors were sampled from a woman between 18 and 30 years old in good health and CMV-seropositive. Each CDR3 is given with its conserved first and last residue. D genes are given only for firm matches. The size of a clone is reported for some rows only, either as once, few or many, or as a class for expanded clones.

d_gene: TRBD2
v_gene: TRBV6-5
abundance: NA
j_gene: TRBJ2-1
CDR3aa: CASAPRGGRNEQFF
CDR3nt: TGTGCCAGCGCCCCTCGGGGGGGGCGGAATGAGCAGTTCTTC

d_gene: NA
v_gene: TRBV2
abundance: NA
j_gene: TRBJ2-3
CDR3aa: CASSGLSTDTQYF
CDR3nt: TGTGCCAGCAGTGGGCTGAGCACAGATACGCAGTATTTT

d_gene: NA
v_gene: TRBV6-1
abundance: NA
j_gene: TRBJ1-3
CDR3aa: CASSEGWQALRNTIYF
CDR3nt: TGTGCCAGCAGTGAAGGGTGGCAGGCGCTAAGAAACACCATATATTTT

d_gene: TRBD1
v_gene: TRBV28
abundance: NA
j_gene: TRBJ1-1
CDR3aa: CASSSPDRGPEAFF
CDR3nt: TGTGCCAGCAGCTCTCCTGACAGGGGGCCTGAAGCTTTCTTT

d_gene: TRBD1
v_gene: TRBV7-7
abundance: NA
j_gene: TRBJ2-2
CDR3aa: CASSLGQGPNTGELFF
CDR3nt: TGTGCCAGCAGCTTAGGACAGGGTCCGAACACCGGGGAGCTGTTTTTT

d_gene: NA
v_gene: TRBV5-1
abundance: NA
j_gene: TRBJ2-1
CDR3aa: CASSLAGNGPPYNEQFF
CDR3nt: TGCGCCAGCAGCTTGGCCGGGAATGGCCCCCCCTACAATGAGCAGTTCTTC

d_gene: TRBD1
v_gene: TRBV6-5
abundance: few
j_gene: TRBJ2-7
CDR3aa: CASSRDRTYEQYF
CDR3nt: TGTGCCAGCAGTCGGGACAGAACCTACGAGCAGTACTTC

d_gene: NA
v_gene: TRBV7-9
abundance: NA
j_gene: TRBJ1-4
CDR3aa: CASSLVVGTAIMGEKLFF
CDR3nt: TGTGCCAGCAGCTTAGTAGTCGGCACAGCCATTATGGGTGAAAAACTGTTTTTT

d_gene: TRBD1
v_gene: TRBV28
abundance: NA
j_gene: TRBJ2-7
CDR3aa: CASSPTGTGDYEQYF
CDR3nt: TGTGCCAGCAGCCCGACCGGGACAGGGGATTACGAGCAGTACTTC

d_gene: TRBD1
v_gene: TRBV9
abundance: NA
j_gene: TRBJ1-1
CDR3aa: CASSASRDSLNLYTEAFF
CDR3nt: TGTGCCAGCAGCGCATCACGGGACAGCCTTAACCTTTACACTGAAGCTTTCTTT

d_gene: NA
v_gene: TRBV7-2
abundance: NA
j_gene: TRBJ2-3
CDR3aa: CASSPIPRAGDTQYF
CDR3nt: TGTGCCAGCAGCCCGATCCCCAGGGCAGGAGATACGCAGTATTTT

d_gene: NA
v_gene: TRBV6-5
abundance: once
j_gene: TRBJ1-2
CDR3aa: CASSYGRDYGYTF
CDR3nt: TGTGCCAGCAGTTACGGGAGAGACTATGGCTACACCTTC

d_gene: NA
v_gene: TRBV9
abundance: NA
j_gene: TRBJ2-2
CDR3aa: CASSVQGNTGELFF
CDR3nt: TGTGCCAGCAGCGTACAGGGGAACACCGGGGAGCTGTTTTTT

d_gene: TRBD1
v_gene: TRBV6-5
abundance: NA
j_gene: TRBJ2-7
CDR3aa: CASLGGQGYEQYF
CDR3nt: TGTGCCAGCCTAGGGGGACAGGGCTACGAGCAGTACTTC

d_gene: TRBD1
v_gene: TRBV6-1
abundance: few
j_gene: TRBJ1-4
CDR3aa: CASREGARGEKLFF
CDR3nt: TGTGCCAGCAGGGAGGGGGCGCGAGGTGAAAAACTGTTTTTT

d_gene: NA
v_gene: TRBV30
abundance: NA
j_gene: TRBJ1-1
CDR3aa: CAWERVPGSSQAEAFF
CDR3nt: TGTGCCTGGGAAAGAGTACCCGGGTCCTCACAAGCTGAAGCTTTCTTT

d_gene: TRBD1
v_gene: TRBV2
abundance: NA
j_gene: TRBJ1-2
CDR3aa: CASSPPGTGLGYTF
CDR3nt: TGTGCCAGCAGTCCACCCGGGACAGGGCTTGGCTACACCTTC

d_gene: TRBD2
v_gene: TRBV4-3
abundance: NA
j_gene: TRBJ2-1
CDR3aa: CASSQDLGLAVNNEQFF
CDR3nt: TGCGCCAGCAGCCAAGATTTAGGCCTAGCGGTTAACAATGAGCAGTTCTTC